These T cell receptor beta chains were read from a single sample in a study of blood T cell repertoires in COVID-19. Assay used: immunoSEQ multiplex PCR; TCRdb lists only in-frame clones, some missing. The sample holds about 130,000 clones, about four fifths seen once. Sequenced input: peripheral blood. These TCRs come from a woman aged 80 or over with acute or convalescent COVID-19. Both conserved end residues are trimmed from each CDR3. Clone size appears in some rows only: once, few, many, or a class for an expanded clone.

cdr3_length v_call clone_size cdr3_aa
13 TRBV5-1 NA ASSSGTGANTEAF
13 TRBV5-4 once ASSLALSGANVLT
15 TRBV7-6 NA ASSGGTGRLSGNTIY
13 TRBV2 NA ASSEAARREDEQF
14 TRBV7-2 NA ASSQDRGPGDSPLH
13 TRBV7-2 NA ASSVRQGSGNTIY
15 TRBV9 NA ASSASSSGGADNEQF
11 TRBV24-1 NA ATSGRTGVEAF
11 TRBV10-3 NA AISDPRGGELF
12 TRBV5-8 NA ASSPGQGARGYT
13 TRBV10-3 NA AISESGATTYEQY
12 TRBV4-2 NA ASSQGGSLYEQY
15 TRBV18 NA ASSPPSGGPNTGELF
14 TRBV6-6 few ASRNSGTGFTGELF
15 TRBV19 few ASRHLRAGGRDTEAF
14 TRBV24-1 NA ATSEGGRTNTGELF
13 TRBV7-9 NA ASSYQAGDTDTQY
13 TRBV27 NA ASWTGTDYNSPLH
14 TRBV6-6 NA ASSPDYGRGNEKLF
9 TRBV20-1 NA NAGGPREQF
10 TRBV11-1 NA ASSTGLGTQY
13 TRBV5-1 NA ASSLGAGGRAEQY
12 TRBV28 NA ASSPLHTGSPLH
14 TRBV19 NA ASSAGQYYSNQPQH
12 TRBV10-1 NA ASSESGAGDTQY
14 TRBV5-1 NA ASSWATSSVLDTQY
14 TRBV7-3 NA ASSRTSGGRNNEQF
16 TRBV19 NA ASSPRQGGRLTNTEAF
9 TRBV10-3 NA AISRGTEAF
11 TRBV7-7 NA ASSSGLAETQY
12 TRBV27 NA ASSTPGQREKLF
12 TRBV7-8 NA ASSLRQGPPEAF
13 TRBV15 NA ATSRGGASNQPQH
12 TRBV25-1 NA ASTAWGLGGEAF
9 TRBV20-1 NA SAQQADGYT
11 TRBV18 NA ASSLGIYNEQF
13 TRBV19 NA ASSIATAANEKLF
13 TRBV30 NA AWGQGQASNQPQH
13 TRBV2 NA ASSAGTGGTGELF
14 TRBV9 NA ASSVGRTSGVDEQF
17 TRBV27 NA ASSLLADATGASGNTIY
12 TRBV5-6 NA ASSLGQYNQPQH
11 TRBV10-2 NA ASRRGVGQPQH
13 TRBV5-1 NA ASSLMGQGIGELF
13 TRBV5-1 NA ASSLGPGRAPGYT